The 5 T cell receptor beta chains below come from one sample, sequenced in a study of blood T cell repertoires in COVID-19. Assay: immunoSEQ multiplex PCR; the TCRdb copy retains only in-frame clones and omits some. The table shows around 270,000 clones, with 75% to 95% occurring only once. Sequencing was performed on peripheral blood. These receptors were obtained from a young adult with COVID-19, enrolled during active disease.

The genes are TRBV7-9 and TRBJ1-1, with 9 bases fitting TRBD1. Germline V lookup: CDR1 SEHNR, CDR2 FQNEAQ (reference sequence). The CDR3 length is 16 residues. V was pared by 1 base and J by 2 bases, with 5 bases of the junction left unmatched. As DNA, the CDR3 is TGTGCCAGCAGCTTAGTTTGGGACAGGGACAACACTGAAGCTTTCTTT. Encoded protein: CASSLVWDRDNTEAFF.

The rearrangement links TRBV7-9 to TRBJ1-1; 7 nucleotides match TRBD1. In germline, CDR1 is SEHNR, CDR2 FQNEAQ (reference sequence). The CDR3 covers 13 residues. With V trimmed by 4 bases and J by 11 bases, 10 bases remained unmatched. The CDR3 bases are TGTGCCAGCAGCTCCCGGGACAGCGAGTCGGCTTTCTTT. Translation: CASSSRDSESAFF. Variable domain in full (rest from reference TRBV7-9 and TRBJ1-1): DTGVSQNPRHKITKRGQNVTFRCDPISEHNRLYWYRQTLGQGPEFLTYFQNEAQLEKSRLLSDRFSAERPKGSFSTLEIQRTEQGDSAMYLCASSSRDSESAFFGQGTRLTVV.

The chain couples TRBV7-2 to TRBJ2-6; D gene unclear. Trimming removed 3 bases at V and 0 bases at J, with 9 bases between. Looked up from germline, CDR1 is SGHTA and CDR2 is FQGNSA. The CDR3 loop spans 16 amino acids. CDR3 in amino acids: CASSFTMSSGANVLTF. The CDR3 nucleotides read TGTGCCAGCAGCTTTACTATGAGCTCTGGGGCCAACGTCCTGACTTTC.

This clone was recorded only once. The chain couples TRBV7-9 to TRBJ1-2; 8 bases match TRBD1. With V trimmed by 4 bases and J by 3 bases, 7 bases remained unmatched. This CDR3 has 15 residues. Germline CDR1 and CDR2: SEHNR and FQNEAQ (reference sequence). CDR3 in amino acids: CASSSDRGSYYGYTF. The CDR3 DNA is TGTGCCAGCAGCTCCGACAGGGGCTCGTACTATGGCTACACCTTC.

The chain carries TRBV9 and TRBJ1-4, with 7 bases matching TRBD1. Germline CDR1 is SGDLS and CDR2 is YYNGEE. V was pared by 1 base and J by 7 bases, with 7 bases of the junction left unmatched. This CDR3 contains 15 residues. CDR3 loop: CASSVLGGRGEKLFF. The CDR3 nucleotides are TGTGCCAGCAGCGTATTAGGGGGCAGGGGTGAAAAACTGTTTTTT.